Below are 24 T cell receptor beta chains sequenced from a single sample in a study of monozygotic twins with inflammatory bowel disease. For each CDR3 protein, TCRdb gives one entry from its re-call of the 5' RACE reads, without DNA. The table lists 150,000 to 200,000 distinct CDR3 sequences. The sample taken for sequencing was blood. The receptor source for this set is a human donor with ulcerative colitis or Crohn's disease, or a healthy co-twin of an affected twin (not recorded which).

CDR3 region: CAISGVRVDRINSPLHF. This chain joins TRBV10-3 and TRBJ1-6. The CDR3 spans 17 residues. Germline V lookup: CDR1 ENHRY, CDR2 SYGVKD.

V gene TRBV20-1 combines with J gene TRBJ1-2; the D gene TCRdb calls, TRBD1, cannot be checked with no DNA. Germline V gene sequence: CDR1 DFQATT, CDR2 SNEGSKA (reference sequence). The CDR3 covers 12 residues. CDR3 protein: CSARDKGQGGTF.

This sequence joins TRBV27 and TRBJ1-5; checking the TCRdb D call of TRBD1 is not possible without DNA. This CDR3 region has 14 residues. CDR1 and CDR2 (germline): MNHEY, SMNVEV (reference sequence). CDR3 protein: CASSFRGGNQPQHF.

J is TRBJ2-3 and V is TRBV5-1. Germline V gene lookup returns CDR1 SGHRS and CDR2 YFSETQ. The CDR3 length is 14 residues. CDR3 protein: CASSSDSFTDTQYF.

The chain combines TRBV6-2 or TRBV6-3 with TRBJ2-5; the D call from TCRdb, TRBD2, cannot be confirmed without DNA. CDR1 is MNHEY and CDR2 is SVGEGT in the germline V gene. The CDR3 spans 16 residues. The CDR3: CASSYEGLALEETQYF.

V usage is TRBV7-6 and J usage is TRBJ2-1. Germline CDR1 SGHVS, CDR2 FNYEAQ. The CDR3 runs to 14 residues. The CDR3 spells CASQSTSSYNEQFF.

This sequence joins TRBV10-3 and TRBJ2-1; there is no DNA to check the TCRdb D call of TRBD2. The CDR3 spans 16 residues. CDR1 ENHRY and CDR2 SYGVKD come from the germline V gene. The CDR3 protein is CAISDPTSGRPNEQFF.

The rearrangement links TRBV7-9 to TRBJ2-7; TCRdb names TRBD2, which stays unverified in the absence of DNA. The CDR3 is 15 amino acids. CDR1 and CDR2 from the germline V gene are SEHNR and FQNEAQ (reference sequence). CDR3 sequence reads: CASSLMASGRYEQYF.

This CDR3 is CASAPKVNYGYTF. The rearrangement links TRBV6-2 or TRBV6-3 to TRBJ1-2. Germline assignment: CDR1 MNHEY and CDR2 SVGEGT. This CDR3 spans 13 amino acids.

This rearrangement joins TRBV28 to TRBJ2-7. This CDR3 is built from 16 residues. Germline CDR1 is MDHEN and CDR2 is SYDVKM. The CDR3 loop reads CASKGYTQREPHEQYF.

The genes are TRBV5-4 and TRBJ1-1; the D gene TCRdb calls, TRBD1, cannot be checked with no DNA. Per the germline V gene, CDR1 is SGHNT and CDR2 is YYREEE (reference sequence). This CDR3 has 15 residues. CDR3: CASSSGTGGSAEAFF.

The V gene is TRBV20-1, the J gene TRBJ1-1. The CDR3 runs to 14 residues. Germline-derived CDR1 and CDR2 are DFQATT and SNEGSKA (reference sequence). Here the CDR3 reads CSARDGWEPREAFF.

The V and J genes are TRBV5-6 and TRBJ2-3; TCRdb designates TRBD2, a call that cannot be tested without DNA. Germline CDR1 reads SGHDT; CDR2 reads YYEEEE. This CDR3 contains 15 residues. CDR3 amino acids: CASSLWAGGTDTQYF. Together with reference TRBV5-6 and TRBJ2-3, the CDR3 gives the full variable domain: DAGVTQSPTHLIKTRGQQVTLRCSPKSGHDTVSWYQQALGQGPQFIFQYYEEEERQRGNFPDRFSGHQFPNYSSELNVNALLLGDSALYLCASSLWAGGTDTQYFGPGTRLTVL.

The chain links TRBV6-1 to TRBJ1-5. There are 16 residues in the CDR3. Germline-derived CDR1 and CDR2 are MNHNS and SASEGT. CDR3 protein: CASTVGGDLSNQPQHF.

The chain combines TRBV6-5 with TRBJ2-5; TCRdb gives TRBD2 as the D gene, but with no DNA this cannot be confirmed. CDR1 and CDR2 (germline): MNHEY, SVGAGI. The CDR3 runs 16 residues. CDR3 sequence reads: CASSYSAGTRGETQYF.

The V and J genes are TRBV7-8 and TRBJ2-7. The germline V gene has CDR1 SGHVS and CDR2 FQNEAQ. This CDR3 comprises 13 residues. This CDR3 reads CASSLAGAYEQYF.

The chain joins TRBV18 to TRBJ2-1; absent DNA, TCRdb's TRBD2 call cannot be checked. The CDR3 sequence is 15 residues long. Germline CDR1 and CDR2: KGHSH and LQKENI. This CDR3 is CASSPSSGGAHEQFF.

The chain combines TRBV5-1 with TRBJ2-1; no DNA is available, so the TRBD2 call from TCRdb remains unchecked. CDR1 is SGHRS, CDR2 YFSETQ, per germline. The CDR3 spans 16 residues. CDR3 sequence reads: CASSLPPSGSLGEQFF. Supplemented by reference TRBV5-1 and TRBJ2-1, the full variable domain reads KAGVTQTPRYLIKTRGQQVTLSCSPISGHRSVSWYQQTPGQGLQFLFEYFSETQRNKGNFPGRFSGRQFSNSRSEMNVSTLELGDSALYLCASSLPPSGSLGEQFFGPGTRLTVL.

The chain is built from TRBV19 and TRBJ1-1. The germline gives CDR1 LNHDA, CDR2 SQIVND (reference sequence). The CDR3 runs to 12 residues. The CDR3 spells CASSIGYTEAFF.

The rearrangement joins TRBV4-2 to TRBJ2-1; TCRdb names TRBD2, which stays unverified in the absence of DNA. This CDR3 comprises 13 residues. CDR1 is LGHNA and CDR2 is YNFKEQ in the germline V gene. CDR3 loop: CASSQDASVEQFF.

This sequence joins TRBV5-4 and TRBJ2-3; no DNA is available, so the TRBD2 call from TCRdb remains unchecked. In germline, CDR1 is SGHNT, CDR2 YYREEE (reference sequence). CDR3 length equals 18 residues. The CDR3 spells CASSGGTSGRPRADTQYF.

This rearrangement joins TRBV5-1 to TRBJ1-1. Germline values: CDR1 SGHRS, CDR2 YFSETQ. The length of the CDR3 is 13 residues. The CDR3 region is CASSLGMNTEAFF.

V gene TRBV7-3 combines with J gene TRBJ2-7; the D call from TCRdb, TRBD1, cannot be confirmed without DNA. The CDR3 extends over 13 amino acids. Per the germline V gene, CDR1 is SGHTA and CDR2 is FQGTGA. CDR3 region: CASSLVPLGEQYF.

The chain recombines TRBV5-1 with TRBJ2-1; as DNA is missing, the TRBD2 call by TCRdb cannot be tested. Germline assignment: CDR1 SGHRS and CDR2 YFSETQ. This CDR3 spans 14 amino acids. The CDR3 loop is CASRLPLAGDEQFF.